This T cell receptor (beta chain) emerged from a study of blood T cell repertoires in COVID-19. The CDR3 has 15 residues. Germline trimming cut 5 bases from V and 7 bases from J; bases unmatched to any gene: 12. The germline gives CDR1 MNHEY, CDR2 SMNVEV (reference sequence). Produced via immunoSEQ multiplex PCR; TCRdb's table is partial and in-frame only. This sample carries more than 150,000 clones, about 83% of them seen once, and the ten largest clones take about 0.95%. This sequence originates from a woman aged 18-29 years who had recovered from COVID-19. Sequences were obtained from peripheral blood. This chain links TRBV27 with TRBJ2-5; 8 bases agree with TRBD2. For the CDR3, the DNA is TGTGCCAGCAGTCCTCTAGGGACCCGGGGGGGGACCCAGTACTTC. This encodes CASSPLGTRGGTQYF.